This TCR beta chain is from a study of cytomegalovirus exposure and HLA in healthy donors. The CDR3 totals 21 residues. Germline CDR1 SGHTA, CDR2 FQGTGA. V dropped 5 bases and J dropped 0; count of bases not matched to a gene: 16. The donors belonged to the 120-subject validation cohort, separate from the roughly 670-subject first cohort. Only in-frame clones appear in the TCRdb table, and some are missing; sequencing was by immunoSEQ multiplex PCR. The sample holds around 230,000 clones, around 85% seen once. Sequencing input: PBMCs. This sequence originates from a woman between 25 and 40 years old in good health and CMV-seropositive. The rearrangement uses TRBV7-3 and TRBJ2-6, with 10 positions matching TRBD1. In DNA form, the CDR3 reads TGTGCCAGCAGCAAAACCGGGACAGGGGCAATTTTGGGCTCTGGGGCCAACGTCCTGACTTTC. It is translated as CASSKTGTGAILGSGANVLTF.